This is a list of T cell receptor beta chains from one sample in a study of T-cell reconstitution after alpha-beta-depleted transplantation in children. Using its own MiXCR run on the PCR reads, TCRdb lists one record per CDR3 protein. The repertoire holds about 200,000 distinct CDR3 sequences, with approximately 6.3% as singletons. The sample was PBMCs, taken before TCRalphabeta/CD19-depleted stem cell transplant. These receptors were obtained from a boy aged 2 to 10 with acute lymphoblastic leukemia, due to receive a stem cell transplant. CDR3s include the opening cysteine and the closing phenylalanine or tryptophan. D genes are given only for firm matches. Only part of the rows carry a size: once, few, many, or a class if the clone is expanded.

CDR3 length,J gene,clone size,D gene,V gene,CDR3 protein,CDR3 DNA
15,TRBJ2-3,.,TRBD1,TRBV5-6,CASSPRTGNTDTQYF,TGTGCCAGCAGCCCTCGGACAGGAAACACAGATACGCAGTATTTT
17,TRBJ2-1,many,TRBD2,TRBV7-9,CASSYLRTSGRSEEQFF,TGTGCCAGCAGCTACCTCCGGACTAGCGGGAGGTCTGAGGAGCAGTTCTTC
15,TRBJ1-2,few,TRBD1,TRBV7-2,CASSRGDRGGYGYTF,TGTGCCAGCAGCCGGGGGGACAGGGGTGGCTATGGCTACACCTTC
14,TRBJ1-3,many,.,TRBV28,CASSRGGTGNTIYF,TGTGCCAGCAGTCGGGGGGGTACTGGAAACACCATATATTTT
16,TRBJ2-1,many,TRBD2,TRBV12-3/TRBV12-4,CASSPSGGLSYNEQFF,TGTGCCAGCAGTCCTAGCGGGGGACTCTCCTACAATGAGCAGTTCTTC
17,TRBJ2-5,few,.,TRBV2,CASSDLGGGGNQETQYF,TGTGCCAGCAGTGATCTGGGAGGGGGGGGGAACCAAGAGACCCAGTACTTC
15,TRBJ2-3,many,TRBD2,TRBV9,CASSISGRGADTQYF,TGTGCCAGCAGCATTAGCGGGAGAGGGGCAGATACGCAGTATTTT
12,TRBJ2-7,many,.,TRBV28,CATQPGAYEQYF,TGTGCCACCCAGCCAGGGGCCTACGAGCAGTACTTC
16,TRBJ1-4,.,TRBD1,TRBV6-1,CATERSGQGFGEKLFF,TGTGCCACCGAACGGTCGGGACAGGGGTTTGGTGAAAAACTGTTTTTT
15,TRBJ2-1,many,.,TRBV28,CASSFGQGNRNEQFF,TGTGCCAGCAGTTTTGGGCAGGGTAATAGGAATGAGCAGTTCTTC
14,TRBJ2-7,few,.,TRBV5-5,CASSLPQGGYEQYF,TGTGCCAGCAGCTTGCCCCAGGGTGGATACGAGCAGTACTTC
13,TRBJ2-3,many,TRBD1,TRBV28,CASLPGRGDTQYF,TGTGCCAGCCTGCCAGGCAGGGGGGATACGCAGTATTTT
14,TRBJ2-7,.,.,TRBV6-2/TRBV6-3,CASSWDKISYEQYF,TGTGCCAGCAGTTGGGACAAAATCTCCTACGAGCAGTACTTC
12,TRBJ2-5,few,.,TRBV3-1,CASSQVSGDQYF,TGTGCCAGCAGCCAAGTCTCAGGCGACCAGTACTTC
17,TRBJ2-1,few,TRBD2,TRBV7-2,CASSLSHTASGYNEQFF,TGTGCCAGCAGCTTATCCCATACGGCTAGCGGCTACAATGAGCAGTTCTTC
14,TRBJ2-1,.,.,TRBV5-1,CASSLGARVNEQFF,TGCGCCAGCAGCTTGGGCGCTAGGGTTAATGAGCAGTTCTTC
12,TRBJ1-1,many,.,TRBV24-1,CATSLKGTEAFF,TGTGCCACCAGTTTGAAGGGCACTGAAGCTTTCTTT
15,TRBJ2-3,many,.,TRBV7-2,CASSINPTSTDTQYF,TGTGCCAGCAGCATCAACCCGACCTCCACAGATACGCAGTATTTT
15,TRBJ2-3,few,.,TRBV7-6,CASSSPDSSKDTQYF,TGTGCCAGCAGCTCCCCGGACAGTTCTAAAGATACGCAGTATTTT
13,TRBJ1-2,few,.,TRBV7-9,CASSLSLAVGYTF,TGTGCCAGCAGCTTATCCCTTGCTGTAGGCTACACCTTC
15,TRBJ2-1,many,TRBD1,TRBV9,CASSVSGTGGNEQFF,TGTGCCAGCAGCGTATCCGGGACAGGGGGGAATGAGCAGTTCTTC
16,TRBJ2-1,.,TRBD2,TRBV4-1,CASSPRSGATYNEQFF,TGCGCCAGCAGCCCACGCAGCGGGGCAACCTACAATGAGCAGTTCTTC
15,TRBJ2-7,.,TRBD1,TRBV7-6,CASSSNRDSNYEQYF,TGTGCCAGCAGCTCAAATCGGGACAGCAACTACGAGCAGTACTTC
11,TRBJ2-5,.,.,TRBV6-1,CASILAETQYF,TGTGCCAGCATCCTCGCAGAGACCCAGTACTTC
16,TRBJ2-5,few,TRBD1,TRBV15,CATSREETGVYETQYF,TGTGCCACCAGCAGAGAAGAGACAGGGGTCTATGAGACCCAGTACTTC
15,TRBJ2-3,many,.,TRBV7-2,CASSPRDADTDTQYF,TGTGCCAGCAGCCCTCGGGACGCAGACACAGATACGCAGTATTTT
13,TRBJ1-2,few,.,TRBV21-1,CASSSRVGYGYTF,TGTGCCAGCAGCAGCAGGGTTGGCTATGGCTACACCTTC
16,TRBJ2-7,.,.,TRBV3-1,CASSQALEQKSYEQYF,TGTGCCAGCAGCCAAGCCCTTGAGCAAAAGAGCTACGAGCAGTACTTC
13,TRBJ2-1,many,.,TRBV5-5,CASSFSPGNEQFF,TGTGCCAGCAGCTTTTCCCCGGGCAATGAGCAGTTCTTC
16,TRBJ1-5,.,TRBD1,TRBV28,CASSIQDRGSNQPQHF,TGTGCCAGCAGTATTCAAGACAGGGGAAGCAATCAGCCCCAGCATTTT
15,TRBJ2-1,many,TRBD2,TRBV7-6,CASSLEAGAYNEQFF,TGTGCCAGCAGCTTAGAAGCGGGGGCATACAATGAGCAGTTCTTC
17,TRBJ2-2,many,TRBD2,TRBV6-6,CASRARLAGGNTGELFF,TGTGCCAGCAGGGCGAGACTAGCGGGGGGGAACACCGGGGAGCTGTTTTTT
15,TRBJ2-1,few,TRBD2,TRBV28,CASSLWTSGSYEQFF,TGTGCCAGCAGTTTATGGACTAGCGGGAGTTATGAGCAGTTCTTC
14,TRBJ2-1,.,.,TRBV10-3,CAIPQGELGNEQFF,TGTGCCATCCCCCAAGGAGAGTTAGGCAATGAGCAGTTCTTC
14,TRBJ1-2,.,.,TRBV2,CASSGVQMFYGYTF,TGTGCCAGCAGTGGTGTACAGATGTTCTATGGCTACACCTTC
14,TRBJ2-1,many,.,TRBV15,CATSREETIHEQFF,TGTGCCACCAGCAGGGAAGAGACCATCCATGAGCAGTTCTTC
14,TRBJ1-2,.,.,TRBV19,CASSIPGFYYGYTF,TGTGCCAGTAGTATTCCAGGATTTTACTATGGCTACACCTTC